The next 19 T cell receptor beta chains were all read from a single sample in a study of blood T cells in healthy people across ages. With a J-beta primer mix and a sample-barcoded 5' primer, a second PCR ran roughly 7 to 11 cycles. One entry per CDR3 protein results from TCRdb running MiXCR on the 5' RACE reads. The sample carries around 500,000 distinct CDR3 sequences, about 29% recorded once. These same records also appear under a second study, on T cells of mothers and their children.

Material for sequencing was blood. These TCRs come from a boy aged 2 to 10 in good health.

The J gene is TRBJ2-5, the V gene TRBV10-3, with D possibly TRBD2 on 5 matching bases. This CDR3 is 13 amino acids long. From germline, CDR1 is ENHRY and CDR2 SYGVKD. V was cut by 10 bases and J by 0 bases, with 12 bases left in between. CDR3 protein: CATTEGYQETQYF. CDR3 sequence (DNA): TGTGCCACTACCGAGGGATACCAAGAGACCCAGTACTTC.

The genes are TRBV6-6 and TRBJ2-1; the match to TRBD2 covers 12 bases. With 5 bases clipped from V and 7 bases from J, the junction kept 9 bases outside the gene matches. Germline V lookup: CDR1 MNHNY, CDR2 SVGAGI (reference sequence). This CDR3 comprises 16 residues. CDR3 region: CASSPGATSGGNEQFF. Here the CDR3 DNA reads TGTGCCAGCAGTCCTGGTGCCACTAGCGGGGGGAATGAGCAGTTCTTC.

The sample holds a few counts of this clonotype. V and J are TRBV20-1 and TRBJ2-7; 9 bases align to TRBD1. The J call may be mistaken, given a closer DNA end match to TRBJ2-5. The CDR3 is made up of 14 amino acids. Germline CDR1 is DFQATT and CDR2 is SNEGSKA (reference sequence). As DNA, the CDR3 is TGCAGTGCTTCCGGGACAGGGAGGATGGAGACCCAGTACTTC. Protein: CSASGTGRMETQYF.

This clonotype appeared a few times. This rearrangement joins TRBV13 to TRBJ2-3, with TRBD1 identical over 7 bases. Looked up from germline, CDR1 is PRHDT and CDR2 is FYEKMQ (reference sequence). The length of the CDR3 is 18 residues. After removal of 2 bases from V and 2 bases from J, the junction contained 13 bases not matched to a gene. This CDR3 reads CASSLFSTGWAHTDTQYF. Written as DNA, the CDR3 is TGTGCCAGCAGCTTATTTTCGACAGGGTGGGCCCACACAGATACGCAGTATTTT.

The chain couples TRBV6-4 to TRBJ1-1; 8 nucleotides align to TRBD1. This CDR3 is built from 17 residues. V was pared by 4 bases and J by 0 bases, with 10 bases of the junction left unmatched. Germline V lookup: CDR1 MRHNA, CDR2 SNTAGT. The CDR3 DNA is TGTGCCAGCAGTGTAGACAGGGGTTTGAGGTTGAACACTGAAGCTTTCTTT. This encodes CASSVDRGLRLNTEAFF.

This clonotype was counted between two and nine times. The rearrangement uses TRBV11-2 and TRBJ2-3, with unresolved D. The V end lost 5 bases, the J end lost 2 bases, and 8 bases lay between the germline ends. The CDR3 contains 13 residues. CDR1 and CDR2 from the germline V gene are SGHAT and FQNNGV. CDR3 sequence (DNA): TGTGCCAGCAGCCGACCCCCCACAGATACGCAGTATTTT. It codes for CASSRPPTDTQYF.

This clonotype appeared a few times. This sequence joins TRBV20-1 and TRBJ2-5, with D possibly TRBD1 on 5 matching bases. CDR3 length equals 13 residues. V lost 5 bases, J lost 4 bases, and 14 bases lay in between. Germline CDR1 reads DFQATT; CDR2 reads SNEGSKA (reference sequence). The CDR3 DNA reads TGCAGTGCTGGGATGGGGCGTGCAGAGACCCAGTACTTC. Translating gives CSAGMGRAETQYF.

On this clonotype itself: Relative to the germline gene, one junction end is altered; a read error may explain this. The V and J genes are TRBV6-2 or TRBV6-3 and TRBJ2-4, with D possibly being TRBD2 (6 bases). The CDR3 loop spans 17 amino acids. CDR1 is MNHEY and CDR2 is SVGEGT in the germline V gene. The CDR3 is CASSYGWGGPAKNNQYF. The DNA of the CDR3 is TGTGCCAGCAGTTACGGCTGGGGAGGTCCAGCCAAAAACAATCAGTACTTC.

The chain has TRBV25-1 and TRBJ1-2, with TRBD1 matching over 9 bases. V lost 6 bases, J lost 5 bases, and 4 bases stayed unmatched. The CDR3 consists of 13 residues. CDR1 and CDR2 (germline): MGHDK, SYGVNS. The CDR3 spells CASSGTGQYGYTF. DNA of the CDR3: TGTGCCAGCAGCGGGACAGGGCAATATGGCTACACCTTC.

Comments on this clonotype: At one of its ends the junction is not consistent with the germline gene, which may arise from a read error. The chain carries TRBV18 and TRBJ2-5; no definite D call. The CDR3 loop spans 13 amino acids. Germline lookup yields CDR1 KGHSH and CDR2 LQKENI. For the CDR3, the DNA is TGTCCCAGCTCCGTCGGCAGCCAAGAGACCCAGTACTTC. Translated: CPSSVGSQETQYF.

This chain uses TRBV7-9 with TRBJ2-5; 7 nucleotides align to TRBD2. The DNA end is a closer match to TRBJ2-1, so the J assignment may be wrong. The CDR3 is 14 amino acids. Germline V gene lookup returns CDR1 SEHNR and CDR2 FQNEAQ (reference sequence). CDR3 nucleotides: TGTGCCAGCAGCTTAACGACTAGCCTGGGTGAGCAGTTCTTC. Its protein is CASSLTTSLGEQFF.

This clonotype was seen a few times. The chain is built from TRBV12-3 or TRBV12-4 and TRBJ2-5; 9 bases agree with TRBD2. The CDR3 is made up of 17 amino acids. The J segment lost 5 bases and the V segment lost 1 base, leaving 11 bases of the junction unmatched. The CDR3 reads CASSLESSGRGHETQYF. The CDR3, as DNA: TGTGCCAGCAGTTTAGAGAGTAGCGGGAGAGGCCATGAGACCCAGTACTTC.

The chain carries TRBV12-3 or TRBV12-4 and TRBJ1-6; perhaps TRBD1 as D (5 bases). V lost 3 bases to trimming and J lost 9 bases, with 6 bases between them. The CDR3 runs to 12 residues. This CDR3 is CASSFRGSPLHF. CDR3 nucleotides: TGTGCCAGCAGTTTTAGGGGTTCACCCCTCCACTTT.

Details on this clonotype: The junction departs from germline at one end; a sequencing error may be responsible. Here the CDR3 reads CASSLASAGRRDF. DNA of the CDR3: TGCGCCAGCAGCTTGGCCAGCGCGGGGAGACGGGACTTC. The V and J genes are TRBV5-1 and TRBJ2-5, with D maybe TRBD2 (6 bases). Per germline, CDR1 SGHRS and CDR2 YFSETQ. The CDR3 consists of 13 residues.

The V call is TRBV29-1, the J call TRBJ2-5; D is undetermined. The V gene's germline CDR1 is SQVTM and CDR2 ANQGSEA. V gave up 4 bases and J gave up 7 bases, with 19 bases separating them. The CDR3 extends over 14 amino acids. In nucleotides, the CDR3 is TGCAGCGTTGGTCCTAGGCTGAGTATGGTGACCCAGTACTTC. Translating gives CSVGPRLSMVTQYF.

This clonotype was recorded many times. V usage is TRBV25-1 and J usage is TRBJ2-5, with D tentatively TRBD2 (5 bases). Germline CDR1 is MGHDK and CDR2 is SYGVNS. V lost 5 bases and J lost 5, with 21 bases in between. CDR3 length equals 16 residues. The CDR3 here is CASSTRWGTSTETQYF. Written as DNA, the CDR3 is TGTGCCAGCAGTACGAGGTGGGGAACTAGTACCGAGACCCAGTACTTC.

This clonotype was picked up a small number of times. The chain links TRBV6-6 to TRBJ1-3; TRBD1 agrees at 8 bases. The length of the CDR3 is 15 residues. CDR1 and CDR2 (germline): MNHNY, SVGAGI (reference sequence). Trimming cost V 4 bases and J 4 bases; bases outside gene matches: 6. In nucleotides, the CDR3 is TGTGCCAGCAGTTCCAATGGACAGGGCGGAAACACCATATATTTT. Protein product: CASSSNGQGGNTIYF.

CDR3 in amino acids: CASSEGSFYGYTF. CDR3 sequence (DNA): TGTGCCAGCAGTGAAGGAAGTTTCTATGGCTACACCTTC. The chain carries TRBV6-1 and TRBJ1-2; no reliable D call. The germline gives CDR1 MNHNS, CDR2 SASEGT. The CDR3 loop spans 13 amino acids. V lost 1 base and J 4 bases, leaving 7 bases between the germline ends.

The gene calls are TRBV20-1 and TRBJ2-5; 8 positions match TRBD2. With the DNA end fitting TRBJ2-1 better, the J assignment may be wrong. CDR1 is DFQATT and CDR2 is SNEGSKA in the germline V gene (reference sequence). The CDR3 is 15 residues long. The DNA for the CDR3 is TGCAGTGCGCCCTCTCGGGGGGGCCATGGAAATGAGCAGTTCTTC. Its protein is CSAPSRGGHGNEQFF.